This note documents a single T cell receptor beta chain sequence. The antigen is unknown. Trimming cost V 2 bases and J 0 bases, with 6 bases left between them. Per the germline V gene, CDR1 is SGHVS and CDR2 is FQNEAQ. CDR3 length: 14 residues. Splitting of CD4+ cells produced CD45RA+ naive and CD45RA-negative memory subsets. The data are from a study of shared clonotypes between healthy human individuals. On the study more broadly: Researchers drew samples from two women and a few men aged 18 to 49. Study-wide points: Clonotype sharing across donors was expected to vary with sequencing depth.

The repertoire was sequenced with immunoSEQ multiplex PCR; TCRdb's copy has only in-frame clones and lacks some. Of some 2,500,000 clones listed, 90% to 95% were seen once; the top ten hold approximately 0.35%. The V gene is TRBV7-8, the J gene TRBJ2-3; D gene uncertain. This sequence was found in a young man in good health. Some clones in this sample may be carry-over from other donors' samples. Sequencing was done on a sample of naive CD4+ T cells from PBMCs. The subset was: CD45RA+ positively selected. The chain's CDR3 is CASSLFSSTDTQYF. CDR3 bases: TGTGCCAGCAGCTTATTTTCTAGCACAGATACGCAGTATTTT.